The clone carrying this T cell receptor (beta chain) was counted between two and nine times. The antigen is undetermined. Method: immunoSEQ multiplex PCR; TCRdb's copy keeps in-frame clones and lacks some. The table has 25,000 to 35,000 clones, 70% to 90% seen once. The sample belongs to a study of T cells after posttransplantation cyclophosphamide. V trimming: 7 bases; J trimming: 9 bases; junction bases outside the gene matches: 20. Germline loops: CDR1 SEHNR, CDR2 FQNEAQ (reference sequence). This CDR3 is built from 16 residues. Study outcomes and limitations: Recipient CMV seropositivity and CMV reactivation strongly tracked TRB clonality. Tissue-infiltrating T cells from skin or gut overlapped little with blood T cells. Later post-transplant blood repertoires were often dominated by donor CD8+ memory clones.

J is TRBJ1-1 and V is TRBV7-9; 7 bases match TRBD1. The sample taken for sequencing was PBMCs. This receptor was identified in a woman aged 40-49 years with a blood cancer, CMV-positive, and with a related stem cell donor. DNA of the CDR3: TGTGCCAGCACCTCCGGAGGGGGACAGCTGGGTGGAAAAGCTTTCTTT. Its protein product is CASTSGGGQLGGKAFF.